These 32 T cell receptor beta chains originate from one sample sequenced in a study of T cells after yellow fever vaccination. In TCRdb, the 5' RACE reads were re-called with MiXCR into one record per CDR3 protein. The table records hundreds of thousands of distinct CDR3 sequences, approximately 12% of them present only once. The sample in question was PBMCs, obtained on the day of the yellow fever booster vaccination. The receptors stem from a man younger than 45 who received the YFV17D yellow fever vaccine.

The rearrangement links TRBV2 to TRBJ2-7; 7 bases align to TRBD1. This CDR3 comprises 15 residues. Germline V CDR1 and CDR2: SNHLY, FYNNEI. V lost 6 bases and J lost 2; bases outside the gene matches: 10. CDR3 sequence (DNA): TGTGCCAGCAGGCAACCCGGGACAGCGGCCTACGAGCAGTACTTC. Protein product: CASRQPGTAAYEQYF.

This sequence joins TRBV5-1 and TRBJ2-3; 11 bases are a match to TRBD1. In germline, CDR1 is SGHRS, CDR2 YFSETQ. This CDR3 has 16 amino acids. V lost 3 bases and J lost 5; bases outside the gene matches: 8. The CDR3 bases are TGCGCCAGCAGCTCCCCGGACAGGGGGCAAGGAGATACGCAGTATTTT. It yields the protein CASSSPDRGQGDTQYF.

There are many counts of this clonotype. The chain recombines TRBV7-2 with TRBJ2-3; no definite D call. V was pared by 5 bases and J by 5 bases, with 5 bases between. CDR1 and CDR2 from the germline V gene are SGHTA and FQGNSA. This CDR3 contains 11 residues. The CDR3 coding sequence is TGTGCCAGCAGCCTGAGAGATACGCAGTATTTT. Translating gives CASSLRDTQYF.

This clonotype was counted a few times. V is TRBV5-5 and J is TRBJ2-3; TRBD2 matches at 9 bases. The germline CDR1 and CDR2 sequences are SGHKS and YYEKEE (reference sequence). The J segment lost 4 bases and the V segment lost 4 bases, leaving 13 bases of the junction unmatched. The length of the CDR3 is 17 residues. The CDR3 sequence is CASSPGPALAGADTQYF. For the CDR3, the DNA is TGTGCCAGCAGCCCCGGTCCAGCATTAGCGGGAGCAGATACGCAGTATTTT. Full variable domain (rest looked up from reference TRBV5-5 and TRBJ2-3): DAGVTQSPTHLIKTRGQQVTLRCSPISGHKSVSWYQQVLGQGPQFIFQYYEKEERGRGNFPDRFSARQFPNYSSELNVNALLLGDSALYLCASSPGPALAGADTQYFGPGTRLTVL.

This rearrangement joins TRBV20-1 to TRBJ2-2, with D tentatively TRBD2 (5 bases). V lost 3 bases and J 3 bases, leaving 8 bases between the germline ends. The V gene's germline CDR1 is DFQATT and CDR2 SNEGSKA (reference sequence). This CDR3 is 13 amino acids long. The CDR3, as DNA: TGCAGTGCTAGCGGCGGGTACACCGGGGAGCTGTTTTTT. Translation: CSASGGYTGELFF.

This clonotype was seen only a few times. The CDR3 is CASSPFSSKVGPNTGELFF. For the CDR3, the DNA is TGTGCCAGCTCACCATTCTCCTCGAAGGTGGGACCGAACACCGGGGAGCTGTTTTTT. This rearrangement joins TRBV18 to TRBJ2-2; D possibly matches TRBD1 or TRBD2 (5 bases each). Per germline, CDR1 KGHSH and CDR2 LQKENI. The CDR3 is made up of 19 amino acids. Trimming removed 2 bases at V and 0 bases at J, with 19 bases between.

The chain recombines TRBV9 with TRBJ2-1; D is uncertain. The CDR3 is 14 residues long. CDR1 is SGDLS and CDR2 is YYNGEE in the germline V gene. V lost 1 base and J lost 5, with 10 bases in between. As DNA, the CDR3 is TGTGCCAGCAGCGTAACCCCCAAGGACAATGAGCAGTTCTTC. This gives the protein CASSVTPKDNEQFF.

This chain connects TRBV19 to TRBJ1-2; TRBD1 matches 10 bases. V shed 2 bases and J 4 bases; nucleotides not matched to a gene: 4. The CDR3 is 15 amino acids. The germline V gene encodes CDR1 LNHDA and CDR2 SQIVND (reference sequence). Written as DNA, the CDR3 is TGTGCCAGTAGTATATGGGACAGGGGTCCCTATGGCTACACCTTC. Its protein is CASSIWDRGPYGYTF. The full variable domain, with the rest looked up from reference TRBV19 and TRBJ1-2, is DGGITQSPKYLFRKEGQNVTLSCEQNLNHDAMYWYRQDPGQGLRLIYYSQIVNDFQKGDIAEGYSVSREKKESFPLTVTSAQKNPTAFYLCASSIWDRGPYGYTFGSGTRLTVV.

The chain recombines TRBV20-1 with TRBJ1-5, with a possible D match to TRBD1 (6 bases). V lost 3 bases and J 5 bases, leaving 8 bases between the germline ends. This CDR3 spans 12 amino acids. Germline V gene data show CDR1 as DFQATT and CDR2 as SNEGSKA (reference sequence). Here the CDR3 DNA reads TGCAGTGCTAGGAAGGGGGATCAGCCCCAGCATTTT. Protein product: CSARKGDQPQHF.

This chain joins TRBV18 and TRBJ2-7; no reliable D call. Germline values: CDR1 KGHSH, CDR2 LQKENI. Trimming removed 3 bases at V and 2 bases at J, with 8 bases between. The CDR3 has 13 residues. The CDR3 coding sequence is TGTGCCAGCTCACCGCCCGTAACCTACGAGCAGTACTTC. This gives the protein CASSPPVTYEQYF. The entire variable domain, with the rest obtained from reference TRBV18 and TRBJ2-7, is as follows: NAGVMQNPRHLVRRRGQEARLRCSPMKGHSHVYWYRQLPEEGLKFMVYLQKENIIDESGMPKERFSAEFPKEGPSILRIQQVVRGDSAAYFCASSPPVTYEQYFGPGTRLTVT.

A few counts support this clonotype. The chain joins TRBV3-1 to TRBJ2-1; 13 positions match TRBD2. Germline-derived CDR1 and CDR2 are LGHDT and YNNKEL (reference sequence). The CDR3 consists of 16 residues. V shed 0 bases and J 7 bases; nucleotides not matched to a gene: 3. CDR3 bases: TGTGCCAGCAGCCAAGAGGGACTAGCGGGATATAATGAGCAGTTCTTC. This sequence encodes CASSQEGLAGYNEQFF.

This clonotype was counted between two and nine times. This chain links TRBV25-1 with TRBJ2-4; 9 bases align to TRBD1. V shed 2 bases, J shed 5 bases, and the junction held 4 bases outside the gene matches. This CDR3 has 15 residues. CDR1 is MGHDK, CDR2 SYGVNS, per germline. CDR3 nucleotides: TGTGCCAGCAGTGAACCCAGACAGGGGGAAAACATTCAGTACTTC. Translated, it gives CASSEPRQGENIQYF.

The chain links TRBV20-1 to TRBJ1-5, with D possibly matching TRBD1 (5 bases). V was cut by 2 bases and J by 4 bases, with 12 bases left in between. The CDR3 runs to 14 residues. Germline V lookup: CDR1 DFQATT, CDR2 SNEGSKA (reference sequence). The CDR3 nucleotides are TGCAGTGCTAGACCCGGGACCGATAATCAGCCCCAGCATTTT. Translation gives CSARPGTDNQPQHF.

In its sample, this clonotype was seen a few times. The chain uses TRBV2 and TRBJ2-7, with 7 nucleotides matching TRBD2. Germline lookup yields CDR1 SNHLY and CDR2 FYNNEI. The CDR3 contains 13 residues. With V trimmed by 8 bases and J by 5 bases, 9 bases remained unmatched. This CDR3 reads CASWEGGRNEQYF. CDR3 nucleotide sequence: TGTGCCAGCTGGGAGGGAGGAAGGAACGAGCAGTACTTC.

This chain joins TRBV10-3 and TRBJ2-7; D possibly uses TRBD1 or TRBD2 (6 bases each). Germline lookup yields CDR1 ENHRY and CDR2 SYGVKD. The CDR3 contains 13 residues. The ends were cut back, 7 bases at V and 5 bases at J, with 15 bases in the middle. The CDR3: CAIKERGANEQYF. In nucleotides, the CDR3 is TGTGCCATCAAGGAAAGGGGGGCCAACGAGCAGTACTTC.

The V and J genes are TRBV3-1 and TRBJ1-5; D is unresolved. The CDR3 loop spans 15 amino acids. Germline assignment: CDR1 LGHDT and CDR2 YNNKEL (reference sequence). V lost 1 base, J lost 5 bases, and 12 bases lay in between. The CDR3 DNA reads as TGTGCCAGCAGCCAAGGGCGGGGAGCGTATCAGCCCCAGCATTTT. Its protein product is CASSQGRGAYQPQHF.

This clonotype has a handful of counts. V gene TRBV5-1 combines with J gene TRBJ1-6; 9 bases are shared with TRBD1. The germline CDR1 and CDR2 sequences are SGHRS and YFSETQ. The CDR3 sequence is 16 residues long. With V trimmed by 0 bases and J by 9 bases, 7 bases remained unmatched. The CDR3 is CASSLEGQGFSSPLHF. The DNA of the CDR3 is TGCGCCAGCAGCTTGGAGGGACAGGGATTCTCTTCACCCCTCCACTTT.

The rearrangement joins TRBV4-3 to TRBJ2-1, with a tentative D call TRBD2 (5 bases). This CDR3 spans 15 amino acids. Looked up from germline, CDR1 is LGHNA and CDR2 is YSLEER. Trimming left V 0 bases short and J 6 bases short, with 12 bases between. The CDR3 DNA follows: TGCGCCAGCAGCCAAGATTCTAGCTGGGGCAATGAGCAGTTCTTC. Translated, it gives CASSQDSSWGNEQFF.

A few counts support this clonotype. The rearrangement joins TRBV20-1 to TRBJ2-3; 7 bases map to TRBD1. The trim removed 3 bases at V and 2 bases at J, leaving 5 bases unmatched. Germline values: CDR1 DFQATT, CDR2 SNEGSKA (reference sequence). The CDR3 spans 14 residues. The CDR3: CSASRDRATDTQYF. CDR3 sequence (DNA): TGCAGTGCTAGTCGAGACAGGGCCACAGATACGCAGTATTTT.

This clonotype was counted between two and nine times. This chain links TRBV9 with TRBJ2-5; D may be TRBD2 (5 bases). Germline loops: CDR1 SGDLS, CDR2 YYNGEE. The CDR3 contains 15 residues. Trimming removed 1 base at V and 2 bases at J, with 12 bases between. This CDR3 reads CASSVLVGAQETQYF. CDR3 nucleotides: TGTGCCAGCAGCGTATTGGTGGGAGCACAAGAGACCCAGTACTTC.

In this sample, this clonotype turned up a few times. The gene calls are TRBV28 and TRBJ2-7, with D hard to call. V was shortened by 3 bases and J by 6 bases, with 15 bases between the two germline ends. Germline V lookup: CDR1 MDHEN, CDR2 SYDVKM. The CDR3 totals 14 residues. CDR3 DNA: TGTGCCAGCAGTTTGTGGGTCTCCCGAGGCGAGCAGTACTTC. This encodes CASSLWVSRGEQYF.

This clonotype turned up a few times. The chain employs TRBV6-5 and TRBJ2-7; D is possibly TRBD1 (6 bases). The CDR3 runs to 14 residues. Trimming cost V 5 bases and J 6 bases, with 17 bases left between them. The germline V gene has CDR1 MNHEY and CDR2 SVGAGI. CDR3 region: CASSTLDSFREQYF. In DNA form, the CDR3 reads TGTGCCAGCAGTACGTTGGACAGCTTCCGCGAGCAGTACTTC.

This clonotype was seen at least ten times. The chain couples TRBV12-3 or TRBV12-4 to TRBJ1-1, with unresolved D. The V end lost 9 bases, the J end lost 8 bases, and 19 bases lay between the germline ends. The CDR3 has 13 residues. CDR3: CASPGLLAAEAFF. The CDR3 coding sequence is TGTGCCAGTCCTGGGCTCCTGGCCGCGGAAGCTTTCTTT.

J is TRBJ2-1 and V is TRBV18; the D gene could be TRBD1 or TRBD2 (5 bases each). The V end was cut by 4 bases, the J end by 0 bases, with 13 bases between. CDR1 is KGHSH and CDR2 is LQKENI in the germline V gene. This CDR3 comprises 16 residues. The chain's CDR3 is CASSRSSGTSYNEQFF. Written as DNA, the CDR3 is TGTGCCAGCTCACGGTCTTCGGGGACCTCCTACAATGAGCAGTTCTTC.

This clonotype was detected ten times or more. V and J are TRBV29-1 and TRBJ2-7; tentatively, D is TRBD1 (6 bases). Germline loops: CDR1 SQVTM, CDR2 ANQGSEA. This CDR3 has 12 residues. V was trimmed by 4 bases and J by 6 bases, leaving 13 bases between them. CDR3 sequence reads: CSVVGATGEQYF. In DNA, the CDR3 is TGCAGCGTTGTGGGGGCGACCGGCGAGCAGTACTTC.

This clonotype was seen a few times. The chain combines TRBV7-9 with TRBJ2-3, with TRBD1 matching over 9 bases. J gave up 2 bases and V 3 bases, and 6 bases lay outside the gene matches. Germline V gene data show CDR1 as SEHNR and CDR2 as FQNEAQ (reference sequence). CDR3 size: 16 residues. CDR3 bases: TGTGCCAGCAGCTTCCAGACAGGGGGAACCACAGATACGCAGTATTTT. Translated, it gives CASSFQTGGTTDTQYF. Together with reference TRBV7-9 and TRBJ2-3, the CDR3 gives the full variable domain: DTGVSQNPRHKITKRGQNVTFRCDPISEHNRLYWYRQTLGQGPEFLTYFQNEAQLEKSRLLSDRFSAERPKGSFSTLEIQRTEQGDSAMYLCASSFQTGGTTDTQYFGPGTRLTVL.

The chain links TRBV12-3 or TRBV12-4 to TRBJ1-1; weak D call: TRBD1 (6 bases). This CDR3 spans 13 amino acids. Trimming took 1 base from V and 13 from J, leaving 16 bases between them. Written as DNA, the CDR3 is TGTGCCAGCAGTTTAGGATATGGTCAGGGGCTTTTCTTT. Translating it yields CASSLGYGQGLFF.

The chain recombines TRBV7-2 with TRBJ2-3; TRBD2 matches at 10 bases. The CDR3 runs to 17 residues. Unmatched junction bases numbered 7, after V lost 3 bases and J lost 1 base. Per germline, CDR1 SGHTA and CDR2 FQGNSA. As DNA, the CDR3 is TGTGCCAGCAGCTTCGCCGGGACTAGCGCCCGCACAGATACGCAGTATTTT. It specifies CASSFAGTSARTDTQYF.

This clonotype has ten or more counts. The V call is TRBV5-5, the J call TRBJ2-5; tentatively, D is TRBD1 (5 bases). The ends were cut back, 4 bases at V and 4 bases at J, with 14 bases in the middle. Germline V CDR1 and CDR2: SGHKS, YYEKEE (reference sequence). The CDR3 runs 14 residues. CDR3 nucleotides: TGTGCCAGCAGCGACACGAGGACACTAGAGACCCAGTACTTC. It specifies CASSDTRTLETQYF.

The rearrangement uses TRBV10-3 and TRBJ2-1; D possibly corresponds to TRBD1 (5 bases). Germline lookup yields CDR1 ENHRY and CDR2 SYGVKD. CDR3 length: 14 amino acids. Trimming left V 3 bases short and J 0 bases short, with 6 bases between. The CDR3 coding sequence is TGTGCCATCAGTGAAGACAGCTCCTACAATGAGCAGTTCTTC. Protein: CAISEDSSYNEQFF.

This clonotype was detected a few times. The chain uses TRBV15 and TRBJ2-2; D might be TRBD2 (6 bases). Germline V gene lookup returns CDR1 LNHNV and CDR2 YYDKDF (reference sequence). The germline V and J ends were trimmed by 4 bases and 4 bases, with 25 bases remaining between them. The CDR3 consists of 19 residues. The CDR3 bases are TGTGCCACCAGCACGTATACGTCCGGGGAACAGCGGGTCACCGGGGAGCTGTTTTTT. It encodes CATSTYTSGEQRVTGELFF.

This clonotype turned up a few times. The V and J genes are TRBV28 and TRBJ2-1; weak D call: TRBD1 (6 bases). Germline assignment: CDR1 MDHEN and CDR2 SYDVKM. The CDR3 loop spans 16 amino acids. Trimming pared 5 bases from V and 1 base from J, leaving 15 bases between. The CDR3 protein is CASSPPGQNSYNEQFF. The CDR3 DNA is TGTGCCAGCAGTCCCCCCGGACAGAATTCCTACAATGAGCAGTTCTTC.